This T cell receptor beta chain emerged from a study of blood T cell repertoires in COVID-19. Turning to the study itself: PBMCs, B-cell-depleted T cells, or T cells provided the cDNA or gDNA that made up the material.

The CDR3 length is 13 residues. Germline trimming cut 4 bases from V and 9 bases from J; bases unmatched to any gene: 6. Germline assignment: CDR1 SGHAT and CDR2 FQDESV (reference sequence). In the original analysis: It was from reference gene primer amplification that nucleated cell counts were estimated. This table comes from immunoSEQ multiplex PCR, and its TCRdb copy is limited to in-frame clones, with some not included. From that table come the V and J calls and clone size; the DNA was used to work out D and trimming. The data hold about 220,000 clones, with more than 70% observed a single time.

J is TRBJ2-3 and V is TRBV11-1; 8 bases align to TRBD1. Sequencing was done on a sample of peripheral blood. This sequence originates from a woman of 80 years or more with acute or convalescent COVID-19. Written as DNA, the CDR3 is TGTGCCAGCAGCTCTCCCGACAGGGGCACGCAGTATTTT. Encoded protein: CASSSPDRGTQYF.